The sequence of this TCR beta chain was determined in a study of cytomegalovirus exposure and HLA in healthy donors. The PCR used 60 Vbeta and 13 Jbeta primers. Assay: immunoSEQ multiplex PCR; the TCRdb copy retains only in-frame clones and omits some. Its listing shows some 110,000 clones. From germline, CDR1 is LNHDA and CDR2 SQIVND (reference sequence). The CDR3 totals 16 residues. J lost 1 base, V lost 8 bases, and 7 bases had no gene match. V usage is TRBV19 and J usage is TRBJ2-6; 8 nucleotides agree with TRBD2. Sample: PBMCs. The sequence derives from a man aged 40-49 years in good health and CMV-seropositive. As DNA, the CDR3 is TGTGCCAGTGCCCCCGGGGGGGCGTCTGGGGCCAACGTCCTGACTTTC. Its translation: CASAPGGASGANVLTF.